Below, 32 T cell receptor beta chains from the same sample are listed, as sequenced in a study of T cell repertoires in cytomegalovirus infection. From the reads, TCRdb called clonotypes with MiXCR, one entry per CDR3 protein. The sample yields more than 150,000 distinct CDR3 sequences, roughly 18% seen once. The sample consisted of CD8+ T cells from PBMCs. These receptors were collected from a human donor in good health (CMV status not recorded). Some clones in this sample may be carry-over from other donors' samples.

This clonotype has more than one count but fewer than ten. The chain carries TRBV10-3 and TRBJ2-2; D remains unclear. Per germline, CDR1 ENHRY and CDR2 SYGVKD. V was clipped by 2 bases and J by 7 bases, with 5 bases between them. The CDR3 consists of 12 residues. The DNA for the CDR3 is TGTGCCATCAGTGAGAATCTCGGGGAGCTGTTTTTT. Its protein is CAISENLGELFF.

This chain connects TRBV5-1 to TRBJ2-7, with D hard to call. This CDR3 is built from 14 residues. Germline CDR1 SGHRS, CDR2 YFSETQ. Trimming removed 2 bases from V and 4 bases from J, with 13 bases in between. The CDR3 DNA reads TGCGCCAGCAGCTTTCGGCAGGAATCATACGAGCAGTACTTC. Encoded protein: CASSFRQESYEQYF. The variable domain in full, completed from reference TRBV5-1 and TRBJ2-7, reads KAGVTQTPRYLIKTRGQQVTLSCSPISGHRSVSWYQQTPGQGLQFLFEYFSETQRNKGNFPGRFSGRQFSNSRSEMNVSTLELGDSALYLCASSFRQESYEQYFGPGTRLTVT.

This clonotype was seen more than once but under ten times. This rearrangement joins TRBV7-6 to TRBJ2-1; TRBD1 matches at 9 bases. From germline, CDR1 is SGHVS and CDR2 FNYEAQ. CDR3 length: 16 amino acids. J gave up 10 bases and V 5 bases, and 15 bases lay outside the gene matches. The CDR3 loop reads CASSPKPGTGSVEQFF. CDR3 bases: TGTGCCAGCAGCCCCAAACCTGGGACAGGGTCAGTAGAGCAGTTCTTC.

The V gene is TRBV12-3 or TRBV12-4, the J gene TRBJ1-5; D perhaps matches TRBD1 (6 bases). This CDR3 has 15 residues. Between the trimmed V and J ends, which lost 5 bases and 11 bases, there was a span of 22 bases. DNA for the CDR3: TGTGCCAGCAGTCCCCCCGGGGGCCTGGCTTCAACCCAGCATTTT. Its translation: CASSPPGGLASTQHF.

The chain recombines TRBV4-3 with TRBJ2-5, with 7 bases fitting TRBD1. The V and J ends lost 4 bases and 2 bases, in that order; junction bases with no gene match: 7. The germline V gene encodes CDR1 LGHNA and CDR2 YSLEER. There are 15 residues in the CDR3. The CDR3 reads CASSLGDSRQETQYF. In DNA, the CDR3 is TGCGCCAGCAGCCTAGGGGACAGCCGACAAGAGACCCAGTACTTC.

This clonotype was picked up a small number of times. DNA of the CDR3: TGCAGCACCGCGACGGGCTATAATGAAAAACTGTTTTTT. Its protein is CSTATGYNEKLFF. The chain uses TRBV29-1 and TRBJ1-4, with no clear D. Per germline, CDR1 SQVTM and CDR2 ANQGSEA. Trimming removed 8 bases at V and 4 bases at J, with 14 bases between. The CDR3 is made up of 13 amino acids.

In its sample, this clonotype was seen a few times. The chain recombines TRBV11-2 with TRBJ2-7; 7 nucleotides match TRBD2. CDR1 and CDR2 (germline): SGHAT, FQNNGV. This CDR3 comprises 16 residues. V was pared by 4 bases and J by 0 bases, with 9 bases of the junction left unmatched. The CDR3 nucleotides are TGTGCCAGCAGCTCCTCGGGTAGCGGGTACTCCTACGAGCAGTACTTC. Its protein is CASSSSGSGYSYEQYF.

This clonotype has more than one count but fewer than ten. The chain recombines TRBV5-6 with TRBJ2-1; 11 bases fit TRBD2. The V gene's germline CDR1 is SGHDT and CDR2 YYEEEE. V was clipped by 4 bases and J by 4 bases; unmatched bases: 10. This CDR3 has 17 amino acids. Written as DNA, the CDR3 is TGTGCCAGCAGCCCACTCAACCGACTAGCGGGATACAATGAGCAGTTCTTC. Encoded protein: CASSPLNRLAGYNEQFF.

V gene TRBV27 combines with J gene TRBJ1-1; D gene unclear. From germline, CDR1 is MNHEY and CDR2 SMNVEV (reference sequence). This CDR3 spans 13 amino acids. V was cut by 6 bases and J by 6 bases, with 14 bases left in between. The CDR3 DNA reads as TGTGCCAGCAGGGGCAGGTGGCCGGCTGAAGCTTTCTTT. Translated, it gives CASRGRWPAEAFF.

The chain has TRBV7-9 and TRBJ2-1, with a weak D call TRBD2 (5 bases). Germline V gives CDR1 SEHNR, CDR2 FQNEAQ (reference sequence). Trimming took 1 base from V and 4 from J, leaving 20 bases between them. The CDR3 covers 18 residues. The CDR3 is CASSLGMASGPKYNEQFF. The CDR3 DNA reads as TGTGCCAGCAGCTTAGGGATGGCGAGCGGACCTAAATACAATGAGCAGTTCTTC.

The rearrangement links TRBV29-1 to TRBJ2-1; D could derive from TRBD1 or TRBD2 (6 bases each). In germline, CDR1 is SQVTM, CDR2 ANQGSEA. Trimming took 0 bases from V and 6 from J, leaving 12 bases between them. This CDR3 is built from 14 residues. For the CDR3, the DNA is TGCAGCGTTGAAGATCGTCGGGGGCTCAATGAGCAGTTCTTC. Protein product: CSVEDRRGLNEQFF.

The rearrangement uses TRBV7-6 and TRBJ2-7, with a weak D call TRBD1 (5 bases). This CDR3 is 15 amino acids long. V was cut by 5 bases and J by 5 bases, with 19 bases left in between. Per germline, CDR1 SGHVS and CDR2 FNYEAQ. DNA of the CDR3: TGTGCCAGCAGCCTCACGGACACTGGGGCCCACGAGCAGTACTTC. As protein: CASSLTDTGAHEQYF. Based on the CDR3 plus reference TRBV7-6 and TRBJ2-7, the full variable domain is GAGVSQSPRYKVTKRGQDVALRCDPISGHVSLYWYRQALGQGPEFLTYFNYEAQQDKSGLPNDRFSAERPEGSISTLTIQRTEQRDSAMYRCASSLTDTGAHEQYFGPGTRLTVT.

This chain joins TRBV28 and TRBJ2-1, with a possible D match to TRBD2 (6 bases). The V gene's germline CDR1 is MDHEN and CDR2 SYDVKM. Trimming pared 6 bases from V and 3 bases from J, leaving 21 bases between. The CDR3 is made up of 17 amino acids. CDR3 sequence: CASSRRPERAFYNEQFF. In DNA, the CDR3 is TGTGCCAGCAGCCGGAGGCCCGAGCGGGCTTTCTACAATGAGCAGTTCTTC.

This clonotype has more than one count but fewer than ten. This chain joins TRBV6-4 and TRBJ2-3; 9 bases match TRBD1. V lost 4 bases and J lost 10; bases outside the gene matches: 18. Per the germline V gene, CDR1 is MRHNA and CDR2 is SNTAGT. The CDR3 has 17 residues. CDR3 residues: CASSGYGTGNGDTSQYF. The CDR3 nucleotides are TGTGCCAGCAGTGGGTACGGGACAGGGAATGGAGATACGTCGCAGTATTTT.

This clonotype occurred a few times. CDR3 sequence: CASSLGSHNEQFF. CDR3 in DNA: TGTGCCAGCAGTTTAGGGAGCCACAATGAGCAGTTCTTC. The chain has TRBV28 and TRBJ2-1, with D maybe TRBD2 (5 bases). Deletions cut 2 bases from V and 5 bases from J, with 7 bases between. The V gene's germline CDR1 is MDHEN and CDR2 SYDVKM. The CDR3 totals 13 residues.

The sample holds a few counts of this clonotype. The chain carries TRBV28 and TRBJ2-1; D call uncertain. Germline V gene sequence: CDR1 MDHEN, CDR2 SYDVKM. Trimming stripped 7 bases from V and 8 bases from J, with 15 bases between. This CDR3 region has 13 residues. CDR3 coding DNA: TGTGCCAGCAATCACTTACAACGGGATGAGCAGTTCTTC. Its translation: CASNHLQRDEQFF.

This clonotype has more than one count but fewer than ten. V is TRBV28 and J is TRBJ2-7, with D unresolved. Between the trimmed V and J ends, which lost 8 bases and 2 bases, there was a span of 13 bases. Germline values: CDR1 MDHEN, CDR2 SYDVKM. The CDR3 spans 13 residues. CDR3 region: CASLLEGTYEQYF. CDR3 in DNA: TGTGCCAGCCTCCTGGAAGGGACCTACGAGCAGTACTTC.

This clonotype turned up a few times. The chain joins TRBV7-2 to TRBJ1-2, with 10 bases lining up with TRBD1. The CDR3 sequence is 14 residues long. Germline V CDR1 and CDR2: SGHTA, FQGNSA. V shed 1 base and J 7 bases; nucleotides not matched to a gene: 3. CDR3 nucleotide sequence: TGTGCCAGCAGCTTAGGGGGACAGGGGTTTGGCTACACCTTC. Residues: CASSLGGQGFGYTF.

Only a few counts were recorded for this clonotype. Here the CDR3 DNA reads TGTGCCAGCAGGGAGGGGGCGCGGAACGAGCAGTACTTC. Translation: CASREGARNEQYF. The gene calls are TRBV28 and TRBJ2-7, with a weak D call TRBD1 (7 bases). Trimming took off 6 bases at V and 5 bases at J, with 14 bases between the two ends. The CDR3 totals 13 residues. Germline CDR1 and CDR2: MDHEN and SYDVKM.

This clonotype came up a few times. The chain has TRBV6-5 and TRBJ1-2; D gene unclear. V was pared by 2 bases and J by 7 bases, with 5 bases between. Germline-derived CDR1 and CDR2 are MNHEY and SVGAGI. The CDR3 covers 11 residues. CDR3 region: CASSYGGGYTF. The CDR3 coding sequence is TGTGCCAGCAGTTACGGCGGTGGCTACACCTTC.

To note about this clonotype: Given the absence of the conserved phenylalanine or tryptophan at the CDR3 end, a read error is likely. V and J are TRBV11-1 and TRBJ2-2; perhaps D is TRBD1 or TRBD2 (5 bases each). The V gene's germline CDR1 is SGHAT and CDR2 FQDESV (reference sequence). The CDR3 has 15 residues. Trimming took off 5 bases at V and 9 bases at J, with 19 bases between the two ends. The CDR3: CASSLTSGASRELFS. The CDR3 nucleotides read TGTGCCAGCAGCCTCACTAGTGGGGCCTCCCGGGAGCTGTTTTCT.

This clonotype was counted between two and nine times. The gene calls are TRBV7-9 and TRBJ2-7, with TRBD2 as a possible D gene (6 bases). This CDR3 spans 16 amino acids. V dropped 3 bases and J dropped 1 base, with 16 bases sitting between them. Germline lookup yields CDR1 SEHNR and CDR2 FQNEAQ (reference sequence). The CDR3 sequence: CASSFRGGETSYEQYF. The CDR3 coding sequence is TGTGCCAGCAGCTTCCGAGGAGGGGAAACATCCTACGAGCAGTACTTC.

This sequence joins TRBV19 and TRBJ1-1; D gene unclear. The V gene's germline CDR1 is LNHDA and CDR2 SQIVND (reference sequence). The V and J ends lost 6 bases and 9 bases respectively, with 8 bases between them. The CDR3 totals 10 residues. DNA for the CDR3: TGTGCCAGTAGGAGCTCCCAAGCTTTCTTT. Protein product: CASRSSQAFF.

This clonotype has a handful of counts. The V call is TRBV7-2, the J call TRBJ2-1; D gene uncertain. Germline V gives CDR1 SGHTA, CDR2 FQGNSA. The CDR3 is 13 amino acids. Trimming removed 10 bases from V and 3 bases from J, with 13 bases in between. The CDR3 here is CAIRTPVYNEQFF. In DNA, the CDR3 is TGTGCCATCAGGACCCCGGTCTACAATGAGCAGTTCTTC.

The CDR3 bases are TGTGCCAGCAGCTTCGCGGGAAAGGCAGATACGCAGTATTTT. Translation gives CASSFAGKADTQYF. The V gene is TRBV7-9, the J gene TRBJ2-3; D might be TRBD2 (6 bases). This CDR3 region has 14 residues. Germline V gene data show CDR1 as SEHNR and CDR2 as FQNEAQ (reference sequence). Trimming shortened V by 3 bases and J by 4 bases, and 11 bases separated the two germline ends.

The V gene is TRBV12-5, the J gene TRBJ1-1, with D unclear. The CDR3 length is 11 residues. Trimming stripped 6 bases from V and 4 bases from J, with 6 bases between. In germline, CDR1 is LGHNT, CDR2 FRNRAP. CDR3 amino acids: CASGMGTEAFF. DNA for the CDR3: TGTGCTAGTGGAATGGGCACTGAAGCTTTCTTT.

The V gene is TRBV19, the J gene TRBJ1-5; D perhaps matches TRBD1 (6 bases). The CDR3 is 15 amino acids. Germline CDR1 and CDR2: LNHDA and SQIVND (reference sequence). The ends were cut back, 6 bases at V and 0 bases at J, with 12 bases in the middle. CDR3 in amino acids: CASRSTGYSNQPQHF. The CDR3 DNA sequence: TGTGCCAGTAGGTCTACAGGGTATAGCAATCAGCCCCAGCATTTT.

A few counts support this clonotype. This rearrangement joins TRBV4-3 to TRBJ1-2; D ambiguous. CDR3 length equals 15 residues. V gave up 1 base and J gave up 3 bases, with 12 bases separating them. Germline CDR1 is LGHNA and CDR2 is YSLEER. This CDR3 is CASSQARTMDYGYTF. The CDR3 DNA is TGCGCCAGCAGCCAAGCGAGGACCATGGACTATGGCTACACCTTC.

The rearrangement uses TRBV19 and TRBJ2-7, with TRBD2 as a possible D gene (5 bases). CDR3 length: 11 residues. Trimming stripped 10 bases from V and 3 bases from J, with 10 bases between. Germline V gives CDR1 LNHDA, CDR2 SQIVND (reference sequence). In DNA, the CDR3 is TGTGCCACCGGGAACTTCTACGAGCAGTACTTC. Protein product: CATGNFYEQYF.

The CDR3 sequence: CASSPTGTVNTEAFF. CDR3 bases: TGTGCCAGCAGCCCCACCGGGACAGTGAACACTGAAGCTTTCTTT. The chain is built from TRBV7-6 and TRBJ1-1, with TRBD1 matching over 7 bases. Germline CDR1 and CDR2: SGHVS and FNYEAQ. V was pared by 5 bases and J by 0 bases, with 6 bases of the junction left unmatched. The CDR3 extends over 15 amino acids. The full variable domain, rest sourced from reference TRBV7-6 and TRBJ1-1, is GAGVSQSPRYKVTKRGQDVALRCDPISGHVSLYWYRQALGQGPEFLTYFNYEAQQDKSGLPNDRFSAERPEGSISTLTIQRTEQRDSAMYRCASSPTGTVNTEAFFGQGTRLTVV.

The chain recombines TRBV19 with TRBJ2-7; 8 positions agree with TRBD2. The CDR3 sequence is 14 residues long. V was clipped by 7 bases and J by 2 bases; unmatched bases: 7. The germline V gene has CDR1 LNHDA and CDR2 SQIVND (reference sequence). CDR3 in amino acids: CASKVEGLAYEQYF. As DNA, the CDR3 is TGTGCCAGTAAAGTCGAGGGACTAGCCTACGAGCAGTACTTC.

There are a few counts of this clonotype. The V and J genes are TRBV28 and TRBJ2-7; a possible D gene is TRBD2 (6 bases). The ends were cut back, 11 bases at V and 4 bases at J, with 21 bases in the middle. The CDR3 loop spans 14 amino acids. Germline loops: CDR1 MDHEN, CDR2 SYDVKM. In nucleotides, the CDR3 is TGTGCCTCCACGGCGGCAGGACGGGGGTACGAGCAGTACTTC. This codes for CASTAAGRGYEQYF.